The clone carrying this T cell receptor beta chain was recorded a few times. Its target is unknown. No fewer than 5.5 micrograms of total RNA were isolated from every sample. This entry is derived from a study of blood T cells in healthy people across ages. With a J-beta primer mix and a sample-barcoded 5' primer, a second PCR ran about 7 to 11 cycles. TCRdb reprocessed the 5' RACE reads via MiXCR and lists one record per CDR3 protein. Here the sample spans 780,000 or so distinct CDR3 sequences, around 50% being singletons. General study points: Using unsorted PBMCs precluded a conclusive naive versus antigen-experienced comparison.

This CDR3 is built from 18 residues. This chain uses TRBV12-3 or TRBV12-4 with TRBJ2-1, with 10 bases lining up with TRBD2. The J call may be wrong; the DNA end is better matched by TRBJ2-7. Sequencing was carried out using blood. This sequence originates from a man aged 35 to 55 in good health. DNA of the CDR3: TGTGCCAGCAGTCCCTTTGTGGGTAGGACTAGCGGCTACAATGAGCAGTACTTC. It codes for CASSPFVGRTSGYNEQYF.